This TCR beta chain was identified during a study of monozygotic twins with inflammatory bowel disease. Details on this clonotype: The antigen is not known.

TCRalpha and TCRbeta cDNA underwent two nested PCRs of around 15 and 9 cycles. TCRdb re-called the 5' RACE reads and gives one entry per CDR3 protein, without DNA. This table holds approximately 150,000 distinct CDR3 sequences. CDR1 is SGHTA and CDR2 is FQGNSA in the germline V gene. This CDR3 contains 14 residues. The study, taken as a whole, reports: Immunosuppressive treatment differences may have increased patient repertoire variability. Healthy co-twins had higher TCRbeta inverse Simpson diversity than their IBD twins.

The sequence was obtained from a human donor with ulcerative colitis or Crohn's disease, or a healthy co-twin of an affected twin (not recorded which). Sequencing was carried out using blood. The rearrangement joins TRBV7-2 to TRBJ2-1. CDR3 region: CASSSFSSYNEQFF. Variable domain in full (rest from reference TRBV7-2 and TRBJ2-1): GAGVSQSPSNKVTEKGKDVELRCDPISGHTALYWYRQSLGQGLEFLIYFQGNSAPDKSGLPSDRFSAERTGGSVSTLTIQRTQQEDSAVYLCASSSFSSYNEQFFGPGTRLTVL.